This T cell receptor beta chain was observed in a study of cytomegalovirus exposure and HLA in healthy donors (dated by TCRdb to the late 2010s). Concerning the study at large: According to an earlier analysis of 450 to 650 of the donors, 150 million to 200 million T cells yielded 117 million unique TCR beta sequences and about 300 Gb of sequence data. Roughly 290 gigabases of sequencing data and 91 million or so unique TCR sequences made up an early release that covered over 550 HLA-typed donors. Of the approximately 400 genotyped donors, 65% to 90% were placed in the genetic ancestry cluster associated with self-reported Caucasian donors. The aim of the study was to test whether cataloging public T cell receptors could identify signatures of past pathogen exposure. The study used immunosequencing to profile the T cell repertoires of hundreds of subjects and linked those repertoires to cytomegalovirus serostatus. Besides the first cohort of roughly 700 subjects, a separate validation cohort made up of 120 different subjects was used. To predict cytomegalovirus infection status, the study brought together high-throughput TCR immunosequencing, statistical association of individual TCRs with disease status, and machine learning. A later analysis re-examined previously published TCR beta repertoires from several hundred donors and added high-resolution HLA genotyping to investigate patterns of TCR occurrence. In the later analysis, no new phenotypic data were used to find candidate immune exposures; instead, reliance was placed on TCR beta sequences and their occurrence across donors. To decide whether each TCR beta V gene segment behaved as functional or pseudogenic, an earlier analysis of fewer than 750 of the donors relied on high-throughput TCR beta sequencing. Donor age, sex, ethnicity and CMV serostatus were compiled alongside the repertoire data. Genome-wide SNP genotypes for about three fifths of the roughly 700 donors were used in a later genetic analysis, which treated that subset as a discovery cohort. All discovery cohort repertoires had been generated on a single sequencing platform. HLA typing included class I and class II loci at four-digit resolution. The number of typed donors differed by locus: roughly 629-630 for A, B, C, DRB1 and DQB1; approximately 540 for DQA1; roughly 600 for DPA1; and roughly 450 for DPB1. Roughly 5 DR-DQ haplotypes were handled as single units for association and clustering because linkage in the cohort was strong. Among roughly 370 genotyped donors of the cohort, an average of approximately 240,000 unique TCR beta nucleotide sequences were sequenced per donor, roughly a sixth of them non-productive.

In total, roughly 670 healthy bone marrow donors made up the cohort. Cohort members were all nominally healthy when sampled, although unrecorded immune exposures were likely present. The donor tested CMV seronegative, placing the donor among the 350 or so seronegative members of the cohort. A peripheral blood sample was provided by each donor, and peripheral blood mononuclear cells were used for TCR beta sequencing. The Qiagen DNeasy Blood Extraction Kit was used to extract genomic DNA from the blood cell samples. Preparation of the library involved the immunoSEQ multiplex PCR assay. A mixture of 60 forward primers for TCR Vbeta segments and 13 reverse primers for TCR Jbeta segments was used in the multiplex PCR. The CDR3 region of rearranged TCR beta genes was amplified from genomic DNA by a multiplex PCR assay. On the Illumina HiSeq System, the amplified TCR beta libraries were sequenced as 87-base-pair reads. Processing in the source paper ran as follows. Across the 670 or so repertoires, a later analysis counted some 80 million unique TCR beta chains, approximately 12 million of which were shared by at least two donors. Raw reads were error-corrected and collapsed into unique sequences by a nearest-neighbor algorithm in which closely related sequences were merged to remove PCR and sequencing errors. V, D and J gene segments were assigned by aligning CDR3 sequences to IMGT reference sequences. For a sequence to be retained, at least a six-nucleotide match to both a V gene segment and a J gene segment was required. A rearrangement counted as productive if the CDR3 had no stop codons and remained in frame with V and J, and every other rearrangement counted as non-productive. Following IMGT convention, CDR3 was defined as the stretch from the second conserved V-encoded cysteine up to the conserved J-encoded phenylalanine. Sequences without an unambiguous match to a single V gene segment were excluded from the earlier analysis of about 600 of the donors. In an earlier analysis of 450 to 750 of the donors, a V segment was called functional when productive rearrangements were above 56.7%, and segregating when the standard deviation between donors exceeded 5%. A statistical classification framework was built for diagnosing cytomegalovirus status from the catalog of TCR beta chain sequences. A later analysis assigned V and J genes by comparing TCR nucleotide sequences with IMGT/GENE-DB human TR gene sequences. In a later analysis, CDR3 sequences and most-parsimonious VDJ recombination scenarios were assigned using the TCRdist pipeline. In a later analysis, each TCR beta chain was defined by its CDR3 amino acid sequence together with its V-gene family, and reads lacking a unique V-gene family were excluded. A later analysis removed several hundred highly shared, low-generation-probability nucleotide sequences to deal with suspected cross-contamination and a sequencing artifact. For each public chain, a later analysis derived a clonal expansion index from normalized ranks of inferred template counts within each repertoire. A later analysis computed generation probabilities with a VDJ recombination model fitted to out-of-frame rearrangements, and checked the results against IGoR. In a later analysis, TCR-TCR, TCR-HLA and TCR-CMV co-occurrence was scored with hypergeometric tests, and a repertoire-size bias correction was applied to TCR pairs. False discovery rates were estimated in a later analysis by permuting HLA or CMV assignments 20 times. In a later analysis, co-occurring TCRs were grouped using DBSCAN, with TCRdist sequence similarity added in when clustering inside HLA-allele-positive subsets. Co-occurrence clustering excluded repertoires with fewer than 30,000 or more than 120,000 public chains, plus five with anomalous nucleotide sharing. The source is immuneACCESS, and TCRdb retained only in-frame sequences with V and J called. Part of the clones is not carried over; for the studies checked, unresolved V genes explain less than half of this, and the remainder is unexplained. For V, J and clone size, that table is used; D and trimming come from the DNA. The sample table lists about 200,000 clones, approximately 82% of them with a count of one. The top ten clonotypes cover 0.63% of the sample.

This clone was counted a single time. No cognate antigen has been identified for it. One base away there is no much larger clone; base qualities are not given. Summary of the overall study and its limitations: According to the authors, the approach could potentially be generalized to other disease states and immunological phenotypes. The sequencing pipeline was judged likely to have produced a cluster of highly shared sequence variants as a technical artifact. A later analysis found that TCR association rates varied across HLA loci, with DRB1 alleles showing the most associated TCRs and HLA-C alleles the fewest. A further reported finding was that TCR beta sequences accurately predicted the HLA-A and HLA-B alleles for most subjects in the first cohort. Correlated functional status among segregating V segments might reflect linkage disequilibrium, but an unknown experimental factor could not be ruled out. In a later analysis, HLA-associated TCR beta chains showed more clonal expansion and lower generation probabilities than non-associated chains that were equally common. An association between a missense DCLRE1C variant and V-gene and J-gene trimming of TCR beta chains was found in a later genetic analysis and replicated in an independent cohort. The study listed 164 TCR beta chains as associated with cytomegalovirus. Presence/absence analyses assumed roughly uniform sequencing depth across donors, an assumption that may not hold. An earlier analysis of several hundred of the donors showed that most TCR beta V segments appeared in productive rearrangements either about 90% or about 30% of the time, which broadly matched IMGT annotations. Most CMV-associated TCR beta chains appeared to be HLA-restricted in a later analysis, and the HLA associations seemed to be driven largely by CMV exposure. At a false discovery rate of 0.05, a later analysis linked some 17,000 TCR beta sequences to specific HLA alleles. According to a later analysis, parvovirus B19, influenza, CMV and Epstein-Barr virus appeared linked to several top co-occurrence clusters. Immune exposure information for the cohort was limited to CMV serostatus. Compared with the approximately 720-donor mean, donors in an Asian-associated ancestry cluster had fewer N-insertions in productive TCRs, according to a later genetic analysis. Assigning TCR associations to individual alleles was difficult when HLA alleles, especially DR and DQ, strongly co-occurred. Only TCR beta chains were sequenced in this cohort, and the absence of alpha or paired-chain data limited detectable features. Because HLA typing was unavailable for some donors at each locus, only the typed subset was used in association tests. Most TCR sequences were seen in very few donors, while some public TCRs were found in many individuals. The classifier was reported to diagnose cytomegalovirus status with high specificity and sensitivity in both the original cohort and the validation cohort. Seventeen rarely observed V segments, including chromosome 9 orphons, were excluded from the earlier analysis of several hundred of the donors because counts were too low. A few of the identified cytomegalovirus-associated TCR beta chains were confirmed in vitro to be specific for cytomegalovirus antigens.

The sequence was collected from a man aged 18 to 30 in good health and CMV-seronegative. Material for sequencing was PBMCs.

The CDR3 protein: CASSVLTVGEQYF. The DNA sequence reads TGTGCCAGCAGCGTATTGACGGTGGGCGAGCAGTACTTC. This receptor chain uses TRBV9 and TRBJ2-5, with the D gene not confidently named. The J call may be in error: the DNA end matches TRBJ2-7 better. The CDR3 goes from the cysteine to the phenylalanine over 13 residues. Only the CDR3 portion is preserved as DNA: 39 bases, with reading frame beginning at the first base. The germline V gene sets CDR1 to SGDLS and CDR2 to YYNGEE.